A single sample is the source of the 13 T cell receptor beta chains below, sequenced in a study of long-term antiretroviral therapy in people with HIV. A v3.0 immunoSEQ assay was performed at survey level. Sequencing used immunoSEQ multiplex PCR; TCRdb keeps in-frame clones, though not all of them. The sample contains 20,000 to 30,000 clones, 90% to 95% of which appear only once. The material was unsorted PBMCs, obtained almost 5 years after starting antiretroviral therapy. The source of these receptors is a woman aged 45-60 years with HIV.

The sample holds one count of this clone. The chain has TRBV7-9 and TRBJ2-2; D not certain. There are 14 residues in the CDR3. The germline V gene encodes CDR1 SEHNR and CDR2 FQNEAQ (reference sequence). V lost 4 bases, J lost 1 base, and 7 bases lay in between. The CDR3 sequence is CASSSLENTGELFF. CDR3 sequence (DNA): TGTGCCAGCAGCTCCTTAGAGAACACCGGGGAGCTGTTTTTT.

V gene TRBV7-2 combines with J gene TRBJ2-3; TRBD2 aligns across 10 bases. The CDR3 covers 15 residues. The trim removed 2 bases at V and 1 base at J, leaving 0 bases unmatched. Germline CDR1 SGHTA, CDR2 FQGNSA. In nucleotides, the CDR3 is TGTGCCAGCAGCTTACTAGCGGGAGGCACAGATACGCAGTATTTT. Protein sequence: CASSLLAGGTDTQYF.

In its sample, this clone was seen once. The gene calls are TRBV29-1 and TRBJ2-3; D not certain. Trimming left V 8 bases short and J 4 bases short, with 10 bases between. The germline gives CDR1 SQVTM, CDR2 ANQGSEA. The CDR3 covers 11 residues. Here the CDR3 reads CSSRSADTQYF. In DNA, the CDR3 is TGCAGCTCTCGATCGGCAGATACGCAGTATTTT.

The V gene is TRBV11-2, the J gene TRBJ2-5; possibly TRBD1 for D (5 bases). With 1 base removed from V and 5 bases from J, the gap between germline ends came to 8 bases. There are 13 residues in the CDR3. The germline CDR1 and CDR2 sequences are SGHAT and FQNNGV. The CDR3 nucleotides are TGTGCCAGCAGCTTAGTTGGGGCTGAGACCCAGTACTTC. The encoded protein is CASSLVGAETQYF.

J is TRBJ2-7 and V is TRBV28; D is unclear. Germline V CDR1 and CDR2: MDHEN, SYDVKM. The CDR3 is made up of 15 amino acids. The ends were cut back, 6 bases at V and 3 bases at J, with 18 bases in the middle. CDR3 sequence reads: CASSPYSYLIYEQYF. The CDR3 nucleotides read TGTGCCAGCAGCCCTTATTCCTACTTAATCTACGAGCAGTACTTC.

This chain connects TRBV2 to TRBJ2-1; 10 bases align to TRBD2. The CDR3 totals 15 residues. Germline lookup yields CDR1 SNHLY and CDR2 FYNNEI. Trimming removed 3 bases from V and 4 bases from J; junction bases left unmatched: 3. For the CDR3, the DNA is TGTGCCAGCAGTGAGTCAGCGGGAGGGTACAATGAGCAGTTCTTC. It encodes CASSESAGGYNEQFF.

The chain carries TRBV19 and TRBJ2-5; 10 positions match TRBD1. The CDR3 runs to 15 residues. Germline V gene lookup returns CDR1 LNHDA and CDR2 SQIVND (reference sequence). J was trimmed by 4 bases and V by 5 bases; bases with no gene match: 7. This CDR3 reads CASSLGTGVPETQYF. The DNA of the CDR3 is TGTGCCAGTAGTTTGGGGACAGGGGTCCCAGAGACCCAGTACTTC.

The CDR3 is CAIRARLAAVTGELFF. The CDR3 DNA follows: TGTGCCATCAGGGCAAGACTAGCGGCGGTAACCGGGGAGCTGTTTTTT. The genes are TRBV10-3 and TRBJ2-2; 9 bases fit TRBD2. This CDR3 is 16 amino acids long. Trimming at V came to 6 bases and at J to 5 bases, leaving 10 bases not matched to a gene. The germline CDR1 and CDR2 sequences are ENHRY and SYGVKD.

In nucleotides, the CDR3 is TGTGCCAGCAGCTTAGGGACTACGGAGACCCAGTACTTC. This encodes CASSLGTTETQYF. The V call is TRBV11-3, the J call TRBJ2-5; maybe TRBD2 (6 bases). CDR3 size: 13 residues. CDR1 SGHNT and CDR2 YENEEA come from the germline V gene. With 1 base removed from V and 5 bases from J, the gap between germline ends came to 8 bases.

V gene TRBV6-1 combines with J gene TRBJ2-1; 14 bases line up with TRBD2. With 7 bases clipped from V and 9 bases from J, the junction kept 8 bases outside the gene matches. The CDR3 contains 15 residues. In germline, CDR1 is MNHNS, CDR2 SASEGT. The CDR3 DNA is TGTGCCAGCACTTCCGGGACTAGCGGGAGTACTGAGCAGTTCTTC. Translation gives CASTSGTSGSTEQFF.

This clone was observed once. The chain has TRBV19 and TRBJ2-7; D is perhaps TRBD2 (6 bases). The CDR3 length is 14 residues. V lost 4 bases to trimming and J lost 0 bases, with 10 bases between them. Germline-derived CDR1 and CDR2 are LNHDA and SQIVND (reference sequence). The CDR3 DNA follows: TGTGCCAGTAGTACGGGACTGAGCTCCTACGAGCAGTACTTC. It specifies CASSTGLSSYEQYF.

The chain is built from TRBV27 and TRBJ2-1, with D possibly TRBD1 on 5 matching bases. The germline V and J ends were trimmed by 5 bases and 1 base, with 12 bases remaining between them. The CDR3 runs to 15 residues. Per the germline V gene, CDR1 is MNHEY and CDR2 is SMNVEV (reference sequence). The CDR3 DNA reads TGTGCCAGCAGTCTGTATACAGGTTCCTACAATGAGCAGTTCTTC. Amino acids: CASSLYTGSYNEQFF.

This sequence joins TRBV6-5 and TRBJ2-7; TRBD2 matches at 11 bases. This CDR3 comprises 13 residues. The V segment lost 8 bases and the J segment 6 bases; nucleotides outside the gene matches: 6. Germline V gene lookup returns CDR1 MNHEY and CDR2 SVGAGI. This CDR3 is CASWAGTSGEQYF. DNA of the CDR3: TGTGCCAGCTGGGCCGGGACTAGCGGCGAGCAGTACTTC.